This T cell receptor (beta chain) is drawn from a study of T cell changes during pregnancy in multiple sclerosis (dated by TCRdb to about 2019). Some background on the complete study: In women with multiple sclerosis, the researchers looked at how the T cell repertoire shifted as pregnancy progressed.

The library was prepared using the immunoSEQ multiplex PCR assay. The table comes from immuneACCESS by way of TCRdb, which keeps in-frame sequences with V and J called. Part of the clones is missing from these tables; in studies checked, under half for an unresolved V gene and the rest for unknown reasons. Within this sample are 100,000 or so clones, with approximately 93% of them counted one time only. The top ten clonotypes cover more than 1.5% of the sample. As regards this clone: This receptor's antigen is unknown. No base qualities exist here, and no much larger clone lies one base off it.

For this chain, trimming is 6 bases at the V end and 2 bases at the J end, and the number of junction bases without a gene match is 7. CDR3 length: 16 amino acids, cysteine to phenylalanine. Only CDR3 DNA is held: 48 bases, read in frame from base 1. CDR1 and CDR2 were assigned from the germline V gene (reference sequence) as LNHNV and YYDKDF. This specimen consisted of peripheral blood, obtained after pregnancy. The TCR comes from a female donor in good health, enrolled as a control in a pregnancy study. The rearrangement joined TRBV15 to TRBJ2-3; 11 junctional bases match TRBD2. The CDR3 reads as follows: CATSTGTSGDTDTQYF. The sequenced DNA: TGTGCCACCAGTACCGGGACTAGCGGAGACACAGATACGCAGTATTTT. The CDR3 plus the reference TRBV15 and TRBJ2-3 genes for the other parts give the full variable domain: DAMVIQNPRYQVTQFGKPVTLSCSQTLNHNVMYWYQQKSSQAPKLLFHYYDKDFNNEADTPDNFQSRRPNTSFCFLDIRSPGLGDTAMYLCATSTGTSGDTDTQYFGPGTRLTVL.